This T cell receptor (beta chain) was profiled in a study of human T cells and chemical hapten exposure (dated by TCRdb to about 2021). At the level of the whole study: Libraries were pooled for sequencing, and variation in per-sample TCR yields was attributed mainly to small differences in library volumes within the pool. The study tracked peripheral blood TCR repertoire changes in vivo during primary and secondary sensitization to the hapten diphenylcyclopropenone (DPC) in alopecia patients. From each blood RNA sample, both TCR alpha and TCR beta chains were sequenced.

Overall study outcomes, separate from this receptor: Repeated subsampling changed both the strength of the expansion versus patch-test correlation and the threshold at which the correlation became significant. DPC sensitization did not change how many TCRs were above 1 in 1000 frequency, and no evidence was found of alterations in global repertoire structure.

The CDR1 and CDR2 encoded by the germline V gene are SGHRS and YFSETQ. From its cysteine to its phenylalanine, the CDR3 spans 14 amino acids. The DNA shown is the 42-base CDR3, in frame from base 1. The trim is 0 bases for V and 8 bases for J, with a gap of 11 bases between the germline ends. Libraries came from 5' RACE. TCRdb lists the instrument as Illumina MiSeq. During library preparation, unique molecular identifiers were attached to individual cDNA molecules so that TCRs could be counted quantitatively and reproducibly. The study's processing was this. A median of around 100,000 TCRs per sample was observed, with a range of about 23,224 to 690,600. The Decombinator software suite was used to annotate V, J and CDR3 in the TCR reads. Every sample was subsampled to the same number of TCRs (28,000) for the PS versus PT1 abundance plots. TCRs were defined as expanded if absent before sensitization and observed at least eight times at the 2-week time point. The raw public reads went through TCRdb reprocessing: fastp at Q25, MiXCR clone calling, in-frame beta chains kept. Identical CDR3 protein sequences are pooled into one entry, listed with their most common genes and DNA. It is TCRdb's table, rather than the study itself, that gives the V and J calls and clone size. This sample holds 80,000 or so distinct CDR3 sequences; roughly 15% were observed only once. 6.8% of the sample comes from the top ten.

This clonotype was seen only a few times. Its antigen is currently not known. The input lacks base qualities; no much larger clone sits a single base away. Total RNA was extracted from unfractionated whole blood that had been collected in Tempus Blood RNA tubes. Five or six healthy volunteers served as TCR sequencing controls and were bled at day 0, 2 weeks and 6 weeks. In this chain, TRBV5-1 is recombined with TRBJ1-4, with no confident D gene call. The TCR sequence derives from a female donor in good health. Read as DNA, the sequence is TGCGCCAGCAGCTTGGAACAGCCTAGGGAAAAACTGTTTTTT. This gives the protein CASSLEQPREKLFF.